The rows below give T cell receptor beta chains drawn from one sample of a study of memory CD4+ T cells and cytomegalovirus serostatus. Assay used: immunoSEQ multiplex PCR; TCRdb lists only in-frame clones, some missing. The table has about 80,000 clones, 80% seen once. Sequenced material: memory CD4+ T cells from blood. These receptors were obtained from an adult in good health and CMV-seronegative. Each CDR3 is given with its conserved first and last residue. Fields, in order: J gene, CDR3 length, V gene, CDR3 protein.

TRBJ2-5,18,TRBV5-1,CASSISAGTSGVQETQYF
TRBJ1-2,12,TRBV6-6,CASSTTGQTLTF
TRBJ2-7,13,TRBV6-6,CASSVDRYYEQYF
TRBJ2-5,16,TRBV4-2,CASSQGPAGGPETQYF
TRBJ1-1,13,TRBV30,CAWSPHGNTEAFF
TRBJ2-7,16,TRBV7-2,CASSLARGRSSYEQYF
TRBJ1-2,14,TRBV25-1,CASSEAGVAYGYTF
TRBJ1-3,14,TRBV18,CASSPGGVFNTIYF
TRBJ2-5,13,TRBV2,CASKPDIQETQYF
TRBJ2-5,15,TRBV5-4,CASSLATGSQETQYF
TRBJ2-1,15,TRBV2,CASTILAGGKNEQFF
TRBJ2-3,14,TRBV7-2,CASSLQGQTDTQYF
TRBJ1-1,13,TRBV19,CASRRTTNTEAFF
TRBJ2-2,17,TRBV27,CASSGGWGQGFSGELFF
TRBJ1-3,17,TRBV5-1,CASSLGIIYNSGNTIYF
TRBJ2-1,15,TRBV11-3,CASAAEGRPNNEQFF
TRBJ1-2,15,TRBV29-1,CSVEDNRDRNYGYTF
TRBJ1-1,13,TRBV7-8,CASSSQDGLEAFF
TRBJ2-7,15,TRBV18,CASSPAQGITYEQYF
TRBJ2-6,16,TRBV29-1,CSVQLGQISGANVLTF
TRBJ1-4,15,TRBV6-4,CASRREGLTNEKLFF
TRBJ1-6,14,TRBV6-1,CASRTQGPGSPLHF
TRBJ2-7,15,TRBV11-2,CASGTSQQGTYEQYF
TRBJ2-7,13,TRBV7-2,CASSPTLKGEQYF
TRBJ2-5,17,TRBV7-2,CASSPGLAGGRQETQYF
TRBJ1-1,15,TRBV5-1,CASSQQGQRGTEAFF
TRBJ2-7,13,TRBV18,CASERGAGNEQYF
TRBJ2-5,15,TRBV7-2,CASSLDVKALETQYF
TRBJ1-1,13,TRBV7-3,CASSTQLNTEAFF
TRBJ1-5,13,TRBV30,CAWSSRPRQPQHF
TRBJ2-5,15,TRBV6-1,CASNDRDRLEETQYF
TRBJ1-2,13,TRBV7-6,CASSVGTGYGYTF
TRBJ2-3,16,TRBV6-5,CASSYRLAGLSDTQYF
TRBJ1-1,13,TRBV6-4,CASSAETGRAAFF
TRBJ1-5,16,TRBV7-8,CASSLGTGGGGQPQHF
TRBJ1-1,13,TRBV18,CASSGGQDTEAFF
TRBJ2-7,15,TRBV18,CASSPTSQAYYEQYF
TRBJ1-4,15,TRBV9,CASSVGTGEVEKLFF
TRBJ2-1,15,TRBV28,CASSLQLAGGNEQFF
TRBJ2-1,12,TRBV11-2,CASSLVGSGQFF
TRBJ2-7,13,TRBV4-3,CASSQDLRDEQYF
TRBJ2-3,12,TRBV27,CASKGDTDTQYF
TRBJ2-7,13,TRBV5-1,CASSYGQSYEQYF
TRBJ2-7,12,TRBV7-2,CASSSSGYEQYF
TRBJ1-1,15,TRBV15,CATSRLGTVNTEAFF